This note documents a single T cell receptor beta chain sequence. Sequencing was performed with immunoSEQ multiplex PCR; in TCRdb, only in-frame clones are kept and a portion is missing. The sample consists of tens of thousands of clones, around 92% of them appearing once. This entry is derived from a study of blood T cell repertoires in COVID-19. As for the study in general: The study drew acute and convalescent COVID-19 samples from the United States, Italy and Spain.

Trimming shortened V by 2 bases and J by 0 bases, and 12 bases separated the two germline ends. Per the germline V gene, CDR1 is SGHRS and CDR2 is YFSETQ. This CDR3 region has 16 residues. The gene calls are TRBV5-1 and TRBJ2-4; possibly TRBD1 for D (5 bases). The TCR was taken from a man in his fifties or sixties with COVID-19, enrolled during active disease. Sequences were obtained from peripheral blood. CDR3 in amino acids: CASSLSGPQAKNIQYF. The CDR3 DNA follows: TGCGCCAGCAGCTTATCAGGGCCCCAAGCCAAAAACATTCAGTACTTC. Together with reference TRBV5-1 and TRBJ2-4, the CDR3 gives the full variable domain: KAGVTQTPRYLIKTRGQQVTLSCSPISGHRSVSWYQQTPGQGLQFLFEYFSETQRNKGNFPGRFSGRQFSNSRSEMNVSTLELGDSALYLCASSLSGPQAKNIQYFGAGTRLSVL.